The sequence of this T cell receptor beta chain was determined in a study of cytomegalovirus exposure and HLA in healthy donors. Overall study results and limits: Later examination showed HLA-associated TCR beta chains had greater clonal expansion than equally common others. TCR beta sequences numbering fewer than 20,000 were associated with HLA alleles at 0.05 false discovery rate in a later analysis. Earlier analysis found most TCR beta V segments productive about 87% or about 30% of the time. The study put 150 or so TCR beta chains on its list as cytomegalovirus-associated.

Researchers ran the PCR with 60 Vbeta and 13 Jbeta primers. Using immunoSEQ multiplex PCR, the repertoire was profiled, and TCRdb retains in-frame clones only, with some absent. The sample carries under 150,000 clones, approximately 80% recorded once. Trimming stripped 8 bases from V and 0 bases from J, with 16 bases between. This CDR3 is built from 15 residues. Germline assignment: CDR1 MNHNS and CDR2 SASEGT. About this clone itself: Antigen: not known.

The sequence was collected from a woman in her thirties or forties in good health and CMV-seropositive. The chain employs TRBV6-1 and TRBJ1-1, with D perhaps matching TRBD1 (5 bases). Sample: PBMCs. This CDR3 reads CASPTPGRMNTEAFF. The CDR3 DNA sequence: TGTGCCAGCCCCACCCCAGGGCGGATGAACACTGAAGCTTTCTTT.